The clone carrying this TCR beta chain was observed many times. Germline CDR1 is SGHTA and CDR2 is FQGNSA. This CDR3 spans 15 amino acids. V shed 6 bases and J 2 bases; nucleotides not matched to a gene: 5. These data originate in a study of CD4 and CD8 cells across lung adenocarcinoma regions. From the PCR reads, TCRdb called clonotypes with MiXCR, one entry per CDR3 protein. Of some 20,000 distinct CDR3 sequences detected, more than 45% appear once; the ten largest clones hold roughly 18%. Samples came from patients with localized non-small cell lung adenocarcinoma. The sequenced material came from CD4+ T cells from the margin of a lung tumor. The V call is TRBV7-2, the J call TRBJ2-1, with 9 bases identical to TRBD2. The clonotype was recovered from a male donor with lung adenocarcinoma. The CD4 and CD8 labels of this study may be unreliable. Here the CDR3 reads CASSFSGGTYNEQFF. The CDR3, as DNA: TGTGCCAGCAGTTTTAGCGGGGGAACCTACAATGAGCAGTTCTTC.